This is a list of T cell receptor beta chains from one sample in a study of T cell responses to AZD1222 COVID-19 vaccine. Generated by immunoSEQ multiplex PCR, the TCRdb table keeps only in-frame clones and is missing some. The sample shows roughly 200,000 clones, roughly 94% of them seen only once. The material was peripheral blood, obtained 28 days after the second dose of the MenACWY control vaccine. The receptors stem from an adult who received the MenACWY meningococcal vaccine as a control. CDR3s include the opening cysteine and the closing phenylalanine or tryptophan. A D gene is named only where the DNA matches it firmly. A clone size is listed for some rows: how often the clone was seen (once, few, many), or a class if it is expanded.

V gene	J gene	clone size	D gene	CDR3 protein	CDR3 DNA
TRBV2	TRBJ2-1	-	-	CASSGGNNPNEQFF	TGTGCCAGCAGTGGGGGCAACAATCCGAATGAGCAGTTCTTC
TRBV12-3/TRBV12-4	TRBJ2-5	-	-	CASSLGSQETQYF	TGTGCCAGCAGTTTAGGGTCCCAAGAGACCCAGTACTTC
TRBV6-1	TRBJ2-1	-	-	CASSEGAARYNEQFF	TGTGCCAGCAGTGAAGGGGCGGCCCGGTACAATGAGCAGTTCTTC
TRBV28	TRBJ1-5	-	TRBD1	CAGGTGNNQPQHF	TGTGCCGGAGGGACAGGGAATAACCAGCCCCAGCATTTT
TRBV5-8	TRBJ2-1	-	-	CASLFSGNEQFF	TGTGCCAGCTTATTTAGCGGCAATGAGCAGTTCTTC
TRBV7-9	TRBJ1-2	-	-	CASSAGDDYTF	TGTGCCAGCAGCGCAGGCGATGACTACACCTTC
TRBV7-9	TRBJ1-5	few	-	CASSPQGSQPQHF	TGTGCCAGCAGTCCTCAGGGGTCTCAGCCCCAGCATTTT
TRBV9	TRBJ1-2	-	-	CASSVGGGDGYGYTF	TGTGCCAGCAGCGTAGGAGGAGGGGACGGCTATGGCTACACCTTC
TRBV18	TRBJ2-7	-	-	CASSPRLYEQYF	TGTGCCAGCTCACCTCGCCTCTACGAGCAGTACTTC
TRBV5-1	TRBJ2-7	-	TRBD2	CASRPAGELREQYF	TGCGCCAGCAGGCCAGCGGGGGAGTTGCGGGAGCAGTACTTC
TRBV13	TRBJ2-1	-	TRBD2	CASSLRSGLRESYEQFF	TGTGCCAGCAGCTTAAGGTCGGGTCTGCGGGAGAGCTATGAGCAGTTCTTC
TRBV9	TRBJ2-7	-	-	CASSGGGYEQYF	TGTGCCAGCAGCGGTGGGGGTTACGAGCAGTACTTC
TRBV5-1	TRBJ1-1	-	TRBD1	CASSLQTGRNTEAFF	TGCGCCAGCAGCTTGCAGACAGGGAGAAACACTGAAGCTTTCTTT
TRBV5-1	TRBJ2-3	-	-	CASRPEGDTQYF	TGCGCCAGCAGACCGGAGGGGGATACGCAGTATTTT
TRBV28	TRBJ2-1	-	TRBD2	CAKGTSGGRDEQFF	TGTGCCAAAGGGACTAGCGGGGGTCGGGATGAGCAGTTCTTC
TRBV28	TRBJ2-2	-	TRBD2	CASRKGGAGDYTGELFF	TGTGCCAGCAGAAAAGGAGGGGCGGGAGACTACACCGGGGAGCTGTTTTTT
TRBV4-3	TRBJ2-2	-	TRBD1	CASSQGDRGGTGELFF	TGCGCCAGCAGCCAAGGGGACAGGGGTGGCACCGGGGAGCTGTTTTTT
TRBV19	TRBJ1-2	-	TRBD1	CASTAGTGGLGGYTF	TGTGCCAGTACCGCCGGGACAGGGGGGCTGGGTGGCTACACCTTC
TRBV7-2	TRBJ2-2	-	TRBD2	CASSMTSLGTGELFF	TGTGCCAGCAGCATGACTAGCTTGGGCACCGGGGAGCTGTTTTTT
TRBV4-2	TRBJ1-6	-	-	CASSQGTDYNSPLHF	TGTGCCAGCAGCCAAGGGACAGACTATAATTCACCCCTCCACTTT
TRBV4-3	TRBJ2-7	-	TRBD1	CASSQEPQGYEQYF	TGCGCCAGCAGCCAAGAACCACAGGGGTACGAGCAGTACTTC
TRBV5-1	TRBJ1-5	-	-	CASSGGEGQPQHF	TGCGCCAGCAGCGGAGGGGAGGGTCAGCCCCAGCATTTT
TRBV30	TRBJ1-5	-	-	CAWSGGPFSNQPQHF	TGTGCCTGGAGTGGGGGGCCGTTTAGCAATCAGCCCCAGCATTTT
TRBV18	TRBJ2-5	once	-	CASSQGEQETQYF	TGTGCCAGCTCACAGGGGGAACAAGAGACCCAGTACTTC
TRBV28	TRBJ1-1	once	-	CASSLRAAGLVNTEAFF	TGTGCCAGCAGCCTCAGGGCCGCGGGGTTGGTGAACACTGAAGCTTTCTTT
TRBV27	TRBJ1-2	-	-	CASNGGYTF	TGTGCCAGCAATGGAGGCTACACCTTC
TRBV3-1/TRBV3-2	TRBJ1-2	-	-	CASSQDQAGAYGYTF	TGTGCCAGCAGCCAAGATCAGGCAGGGGCCTATGGCTACACCTTC
TRBV15	TRBJ1-5	-	-	CATSRKGSNQPQHF	TGTGCCACCAGCAGAAAGGGGAGTAATCAGCCCCAGCATTTT
TRBV7-2	TRBJ2-3	-	TRBD2	CASSFGSGGAPDTQYF	TGTGCCAGCAGCTTTGGTAGCGGGGGGGCACCAGATACGCAGTATTTT
TRBV19	TRBJ2-1	-	-	CASSIWHNEQFF	TGTGCCAGTAGTATTTGGCACAATGAGCAGTTCTTC
TRBV12-5	TRBJ2-1	-	-	CASGLGPGGPNEQFF	TGTGCTAGTGGTTTGGGCCCGGGGGGCCCCAATGAGCAGTTCTTC
TRBV7-2	TRBJ1-3	-	TRBD1	CASRFTGGNTIYF	TGTGCCAGCCGCTTCACAGGGGGGAACACCATATATTTT
TRBV28	TRBJ2-1	-	TRBD2	CASSYNGGAYNEQFF	TGTGCCAGCAGCTATAACGGGGGGGCTTACAATGAGCAGTTCTTC
TRBV15	TRBJ2-3	-	-	CATSRDRPDTDTQYF	TGTGCCACCAGCAGAGATAGACCCGACACAGATACGCAGTATTTT
TRBV7-8	TRBJ2-1	-	-	CASSPQDIEEFF	TGTGCCAGCAGCCCGCAGGACATCGAGGAGTTCTTC
TRBV15	TRBJ1-1	-	-	CATSRDPTGFTEAFF	TGTGCCACCAGCAGAGATCCCACAGGGTTCACTGAAGCTTTCTTT
TRBV9	TRBJ2-7	once	TRBD1	CASSVAGTGYEQYF	TGTGCCAGCAGCGTAGCTGGGACAGGCTACGAGCAGTACTTC
TRBV25-1	TRBJ2-3	-	-	CASRGSLSTDTQYF	TGTGCCAGCAGGGGGAGCCTGAGCACAGATACGCAGTATTTT
TRBV9	TRBJ2-7	once	-	CASSVAGTYEQYF	TGTGCCAGCAGCGTAGCAGGGACCTACGAGCAGTACTTC
TRBV25-1	TRBJ2-7	-	TRBD2	CASSDPNGRSYEQYF	TGTGCCAGCAGTGACCCTAACGGGAGGTCCTACGAGCAGTACTTC
TRBV5-1	TRBJ2-4	-	-	CASSLGVLAKNIQYF	TGCGCCAGCAGCTTGGGTGTACTAGCCAAAAACATTCAGTACTTC
TRBV28	TRBJ2-1	-	-	CASSSTSNEQFF	TGTGCCAGCAGTTCCACTAGCAATGAGCAGTTCTTC
TRBV5-8	TRBJ1-6	-	TRBD1	CASSYGTGWNSPLHF	TGTGCCAGCAGCTATGGGACAGGTTGGAATTCACCCCTCCACTTT
TRBV10-2	TRBJ2-5	-	TRBD2	CASSVGGGAGETQYF	TGCGCCAGCAGTGTCGGCGGGGGGGCTGGAGAGACCCAGTACTTC
TRBV27	TRBJ1-3	-	TRBD1	CASNQTGPSGNTIYF	TGTGCCAGCAATCAGACAGGGCCCTCTGGAAACACCATATATTTT
TRBV3-1/TRBV3-2	TRBJ2-1	-	TRBD2	CASSQERSSGRLNEQFF	TGTGCCAGCAGCCAAGAACGGTCTAGCGGGAGGTTAAATGAGCAGTTCTTC
TRBV2	TRBJ2-1	-	-	CASSELDYNEQFF	TGTGCCAGCAGTGAGTTGGACTACAATGAGCAGTTCTTC
TRBV30	TRBJ2-1	-	-	CAWSSLVKTNEQFF	TGTGCCTGGAGTTCCCTTGTCAAGACAAATGAGCAGTTCTTC
TRBV5-1	TRBJ2-7	-	TRBD1	CASSPTGTGYEQYF	TGCGCCAGCAGCCCGACAGGGACGGGGTACGAGCAGTACTTC
TRBV4-1	TRBJ2-7	-	-	CASSQDPLQSKVYEQYF	TGCGCCAGCAGCCAAGACCCACTGCAGTCTAAGGTCTACGAGCAGTACTTC
TRBV7-8	TRBJ1-3	-	-	CASSYGPSSGNTIYF	TGTGCCAGCAGTTATGGACCCTCCTCTGGAAACACCATATATTTT
TRBV11-1	TRBJ2-5	-	TRBD1	CASSLAGTGLETQYF	TGTGCCAGCAGCTTAGCTGGGACAGGGTTGGAGACCCAGTACTTC